This T cell receptor (beta chain) was found in a study of CD8+CD57+ T cells in acquired aplastic anemia. In the study overall: Sorted CD4+ and CD8+ cells yielded DNA averaging around 3.2 ug. Notes on the study in general: For CD8+ Simpson's diversity, patients and controls showed no significant difference. It was found that more than 25 CD8+ CDR3 sequences were shared between patients and controls.

According to the study, genomic DNA was the template for TCR beta VDJ and CDR3 profiling. MiXCR, run by TCRdb on the reads, gives a single entry per CDR3 protein. This sample carries around 250,000 distinct CDR3 sequences, 55% to 65% of them seen once, and the ten largest clones take roughly 8%. This clonotype came up many times. Its target is not known. Per the germline V gene, CDR1 is MNHEY and CDR2 is SVGAGI. This CDR3 region has 12 residues. Trimming cost V 6 bases and J 12 bases, with 14 bases left between them. Source material: sorted CD4+, CD8+, or CD8+CD57+ T cells (not recorded which) from PBMCs. The chain carries TRBV6-5 and TRBJ2-2; perhaps TRBD2 as D (7 bases). The sequence came from a human donor with severe aplastic anemia or a healthy control (not recorded which). The CDR3: CASSPGGRQLFF. The CDR3 DNA follows: TGTGCCAGCAGCCCGGGGGGCAGGCAGCTGTTTTTT.